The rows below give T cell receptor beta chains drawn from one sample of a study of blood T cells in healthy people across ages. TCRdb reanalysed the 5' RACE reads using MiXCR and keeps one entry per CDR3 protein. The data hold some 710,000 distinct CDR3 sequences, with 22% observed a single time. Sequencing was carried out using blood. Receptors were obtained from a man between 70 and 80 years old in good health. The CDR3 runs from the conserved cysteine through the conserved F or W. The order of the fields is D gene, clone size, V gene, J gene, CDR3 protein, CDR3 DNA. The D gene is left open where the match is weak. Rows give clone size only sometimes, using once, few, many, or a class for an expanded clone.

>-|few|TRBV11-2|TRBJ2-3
CASRRPGTFTDTQYF
TGTGCCAGCAGACGTCCCGGGACCTTCACAGATACGCAGTATTTT
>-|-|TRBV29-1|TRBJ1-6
CSVVPQEGSPLHF
TGCAGCGTTGTGCCCCAGGAGGGCTCACCCCTCCACTTT
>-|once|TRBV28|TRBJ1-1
CASSLKGRKEAFF
TGTGCCAGCAGTTTAAAAGGAAGAAAAGAAGCTTTCTTT
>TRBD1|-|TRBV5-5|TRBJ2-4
CASSGHRDRGPKNIQYF
TGTGCCAGCAGCGGACACCGGGACAGAGGTCCCAAAAACATTCAGTACTTC
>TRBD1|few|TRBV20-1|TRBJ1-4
CSARDRQEKLFF
TGCAGTGCCCGGGACAGGCAGGAAAAACTGTTTTTT
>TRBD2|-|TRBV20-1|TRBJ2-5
CSAEPGLGSGIRETQYF
TGCAGTGCTGAGCCGGGACTAGGATCTGGAATTAGGGAGACCCAGTACTTC
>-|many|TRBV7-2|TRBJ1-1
CASSLRGMNTEAFF
TGTGCCAGCAGCTTAAGGGGGATGAACACTGAAGCTTTCTTT
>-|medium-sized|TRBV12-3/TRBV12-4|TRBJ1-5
CASSPWGSSNQPQHF
TGTGCCAGCAGCCCTTGGGGAAGCAGCAATCAGCCCCAGCATTTT
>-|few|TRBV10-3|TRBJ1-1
CAIRENTEAFF
TGTGCCATCAGGGAGAACACTGAAGCTTTCTTT
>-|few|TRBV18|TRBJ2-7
CASSPQGWLYEQYF
TGTGCCAGCTCGCCCCAGGGCTGGCTATACGAGCAGTACTTC
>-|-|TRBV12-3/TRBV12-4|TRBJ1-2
CASSLATDLYGYTF
TGTGCCAGCAGTTTAGCGACAGACCTCTATGGCTACACCTTC
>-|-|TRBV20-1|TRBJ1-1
CSSRGNTEAFF
TGCAGTTCCCGGGGGAATACTGAAGCTTTCTTT
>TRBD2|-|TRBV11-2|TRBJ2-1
CASSRTSGHYNEQFF
TGTGCCAGCAGCCGGACTAGCGGACACTACAATGAGCAGTTCTTC
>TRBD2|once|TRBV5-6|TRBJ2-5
CASSLLRGAAETQYF
TGTGCCAGCAGCTTGTTGCGGGGGGCTGCAGAGACCCAGTACTTC
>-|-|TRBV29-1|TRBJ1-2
CSVVDRYYGYTF
TGCAGCGTTGTTGACAGATACTATGGCTACACCTTC
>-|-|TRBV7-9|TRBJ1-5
CASSLGSDSNQPQHF
TGTGCCAGCAGCTTAGGATCTGATAGCAATCAGCCCCAGCATTTT
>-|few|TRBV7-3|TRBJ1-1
CASSLRQASNTEAFF
TGTGCCAGCAGCTTACGACAGGCCTCGAACACTGAAGCTTTCTTT
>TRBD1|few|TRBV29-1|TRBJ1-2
CSARTGSFYTF
TGCAGCGCCCGGACAGGTTCCTTCTACACCTTC
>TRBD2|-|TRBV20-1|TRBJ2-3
CSARGSSGGPSTDTQYF
TGCAGTGCTAGAGGTTCTAGCGGGGGTCCCAGCACAGATACGCAGTATTTT
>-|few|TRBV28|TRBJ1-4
CASSPHGRGANEKLFF
TGTGCCAGCAGTCCGCACGGACGGGGGGCTAATGAAAAACTGTTTTTT